This T cell receptor beta chain was sequenced during a study of blood T cells in healthy people across ages. Sample donors were healthy Caucasian individuals that came from Russia, aged roughly 6 to 100. Trimming removed 6 bases at V and 5 bases at J, with 12 bases between. This CDR3 spans 14 amino acids. CDR1 is KGHDR, CDR2 SFDVKD, per germline. The use of a sample-barcoded 5' primer and a J-beta primer mix characterized a second PCR of 7 to 11 cycles. Each cDNA molecule was tagged by a template-switch adaptor that had 12 random nucleotides. TCRdb re-called the 5' RACE reads through MiXCR, storing one row per CDR3 protein. The data contain around 1,900,000 distinct CDR3 sequences, 39% of them singletons.

The genes are TRBV24-1 and TRBJ2-2; either TRBD1 or TRBD2 may supply D (5 bases each). Sequencing used blood. This sequence originates from a human donor in good health. The CDR3 nucleotides are TGTGCCACCAGTCCCTCGGGGCGAACCGGGGAGCTGTTTTTT. Its protein product is CATSPSGRTGELFF.